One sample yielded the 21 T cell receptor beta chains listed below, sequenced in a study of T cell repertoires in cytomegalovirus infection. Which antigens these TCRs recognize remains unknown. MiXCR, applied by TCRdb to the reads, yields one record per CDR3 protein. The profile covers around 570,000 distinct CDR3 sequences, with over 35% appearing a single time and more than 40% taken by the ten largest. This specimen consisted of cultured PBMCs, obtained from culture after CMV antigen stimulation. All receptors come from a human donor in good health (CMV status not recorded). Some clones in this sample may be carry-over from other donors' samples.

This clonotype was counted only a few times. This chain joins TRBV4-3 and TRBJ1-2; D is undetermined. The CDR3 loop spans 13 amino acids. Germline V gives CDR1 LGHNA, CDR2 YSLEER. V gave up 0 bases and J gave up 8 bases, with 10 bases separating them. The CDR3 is CASSQERVRGYTF. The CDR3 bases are TGCGCCAGCAGCCAAGAGAGAGTGCGGGGCTACACCTTC.

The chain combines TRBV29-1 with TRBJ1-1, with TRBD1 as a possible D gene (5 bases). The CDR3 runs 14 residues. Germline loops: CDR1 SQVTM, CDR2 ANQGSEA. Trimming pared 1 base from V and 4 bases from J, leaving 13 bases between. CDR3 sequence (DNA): TGCAGCGTTGAAGTAGGAGGGACGGGCACTGAAGCTTTCTTT. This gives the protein CSVEVGGTGTEAFF. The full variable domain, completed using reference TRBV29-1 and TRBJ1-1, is SAVISQKPSRDICQRGTSLTIQCQVDSQVTMMFWYRQQPGQSLTLIATANQGSEATYESGFVIDKFPISRPNLTFSTLTVSNMSPEDSSIYLCSVEVGGTGTEAFFGQGTRLTVV.

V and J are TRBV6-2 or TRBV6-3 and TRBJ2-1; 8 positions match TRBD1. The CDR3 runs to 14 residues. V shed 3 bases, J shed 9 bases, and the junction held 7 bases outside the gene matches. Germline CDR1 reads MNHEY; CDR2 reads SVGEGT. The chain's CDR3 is CASSYGQGWGEQFF. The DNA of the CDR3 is TGTGCCAGCAGTTATGGACAGGGCTGGGGTGAGCAGTTCTTC.

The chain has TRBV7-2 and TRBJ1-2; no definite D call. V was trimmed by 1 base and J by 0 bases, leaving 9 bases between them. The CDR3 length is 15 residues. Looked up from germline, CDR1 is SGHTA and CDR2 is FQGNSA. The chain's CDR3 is CASSLGARANYGYTF. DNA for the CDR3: TGTGCCAGCAGCTTAGGTGCCAGAGCTAACTATGGCTACACCTTC.

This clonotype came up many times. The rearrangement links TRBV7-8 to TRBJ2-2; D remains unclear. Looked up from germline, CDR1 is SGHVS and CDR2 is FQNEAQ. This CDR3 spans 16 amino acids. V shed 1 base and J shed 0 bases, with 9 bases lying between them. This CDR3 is CASSLEPLSNTGELFF. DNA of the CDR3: TGTGCCAGCAGCTTAGAACCGCTTTCGAACACCGGGGAGCTGTTTTTT.

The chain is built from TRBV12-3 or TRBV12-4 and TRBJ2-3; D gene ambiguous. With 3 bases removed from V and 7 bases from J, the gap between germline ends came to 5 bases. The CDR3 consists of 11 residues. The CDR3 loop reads CASSFVNTQYF. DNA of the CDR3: TGTGCCAGCAGTTTCGTAAATACGCAGTATTTT.

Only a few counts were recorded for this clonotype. The CDR3 nucleotides are TGTGCCAGCAGGCACGACAGGGCGCCTAATGAAAAACTGTTTTTT. It codes for CASRHDRAPNEKLFF. The gene calls are TRBV7-2 and TRBJ1-4; TRBD1 matches at 7 bases. Trimming at V came to 6 bases and at J to 3 bases, leaving 7 bases not matched to a gene. The germline V gene encodes CDR1 SGHTA and CDR2 FQGNSA. The CDR3 is 15 residues long.

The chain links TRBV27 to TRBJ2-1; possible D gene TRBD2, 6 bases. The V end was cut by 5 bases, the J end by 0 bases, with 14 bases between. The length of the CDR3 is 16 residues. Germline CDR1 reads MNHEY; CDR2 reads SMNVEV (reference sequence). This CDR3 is CASSLSSGDSYNEQFF. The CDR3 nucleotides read TGTGCCAGCAGTCTCTCTTCGGGAGACTCCTACAATGAGCAGTTCTTC.

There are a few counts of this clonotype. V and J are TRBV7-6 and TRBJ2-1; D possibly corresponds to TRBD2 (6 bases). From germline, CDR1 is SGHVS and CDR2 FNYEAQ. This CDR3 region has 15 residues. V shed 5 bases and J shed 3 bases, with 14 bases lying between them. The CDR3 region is CASSPGTDLYNEQFF. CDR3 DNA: TGTGCCAGCAGCCCCGGGACTGACCTCTACAATGAGCAGTTCTTC.

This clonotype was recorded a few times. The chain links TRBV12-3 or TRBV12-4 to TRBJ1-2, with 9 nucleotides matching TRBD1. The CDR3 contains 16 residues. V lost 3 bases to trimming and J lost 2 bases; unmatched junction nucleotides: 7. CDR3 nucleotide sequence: TGTGCCAGCAGTTTTTGGGAGACAGGGGGGAACTATGGCTACACCTTC. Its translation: CASSFWETGGNYGYTF.

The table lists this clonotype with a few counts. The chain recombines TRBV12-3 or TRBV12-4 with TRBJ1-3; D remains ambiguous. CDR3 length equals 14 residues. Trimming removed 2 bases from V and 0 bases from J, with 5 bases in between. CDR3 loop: CASSLSPSGNTIYF. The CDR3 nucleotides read TGTGCCAGCAGTTTATCCCCCTCTGGAAACACCATATATTTT.

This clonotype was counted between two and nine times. CDR3 in DNA: TGTGCCACCAGCAGCGCTACCCAGGAGTTCTTTGGCTACACCTTC. It encodes CATSSATQEFFGYTF. The gene calls are TRBV15 and TRBJ1-2; D is unclear. The V end lost 3 bases, the J end lost 7 bases, and 18 bases lay between the germline ends. Germline V gene sequence: CDR1 LNHNV, CDR2 YYDKDF (reference sequence). This CDR3 has 15 residues.

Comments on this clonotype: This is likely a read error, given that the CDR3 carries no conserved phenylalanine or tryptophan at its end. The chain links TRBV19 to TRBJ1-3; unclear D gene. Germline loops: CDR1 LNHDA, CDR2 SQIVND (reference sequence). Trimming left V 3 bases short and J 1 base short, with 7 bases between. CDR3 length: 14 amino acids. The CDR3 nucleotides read TGTGCCAGTAGTATGGAGGGTTCTGGAAACACCATATATTAT. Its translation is CASSMEGSGNTIYY.

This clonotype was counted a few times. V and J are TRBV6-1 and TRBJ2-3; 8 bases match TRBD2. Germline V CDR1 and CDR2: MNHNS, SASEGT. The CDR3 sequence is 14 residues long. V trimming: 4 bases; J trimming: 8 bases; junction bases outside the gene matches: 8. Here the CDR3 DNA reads TGTGCCAGCAGTGCCGGGGGGGCCTTAGGTACGCAGTATTTT. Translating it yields CASSAGGALGTQYF.

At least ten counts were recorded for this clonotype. The CDR3: CASSADRGSRDTQYF. DNA for the CDR3: TGTGCCAGCAGCGCGGACAGGGGGTCGAGAGATACGCAGTATTTT. The chain has TRBV7-2 and TRBJ2-3, with TRBD1 matching over 10 bases. The junction had 7 bases not matched to a gene; V was cut back by 5 bases and J by 5 bases. The CDR3 runs to 15 residues. Looked up from germline, CDR1 is SGHTA and CDR2 is FQGNSA.

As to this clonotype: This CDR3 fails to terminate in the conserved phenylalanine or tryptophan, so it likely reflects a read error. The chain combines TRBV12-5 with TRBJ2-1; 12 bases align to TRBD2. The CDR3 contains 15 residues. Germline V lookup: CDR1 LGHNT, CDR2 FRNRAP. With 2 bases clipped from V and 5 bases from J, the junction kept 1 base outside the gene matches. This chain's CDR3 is CASGLLAGGDNEQFS. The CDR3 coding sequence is TGTGCTAGTGGTTTGCTAGCGGGAGGGGACAATGAGCAGTTCTCC.

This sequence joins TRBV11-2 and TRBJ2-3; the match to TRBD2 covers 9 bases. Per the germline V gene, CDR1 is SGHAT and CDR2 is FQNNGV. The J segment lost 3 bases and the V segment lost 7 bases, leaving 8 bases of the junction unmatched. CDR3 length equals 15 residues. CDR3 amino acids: CASTLGAGGTDTQYF. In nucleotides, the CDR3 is TGTGCCAGCACCCTCGGAGCGGGGGGAACAGATACGCAGTATTTT.

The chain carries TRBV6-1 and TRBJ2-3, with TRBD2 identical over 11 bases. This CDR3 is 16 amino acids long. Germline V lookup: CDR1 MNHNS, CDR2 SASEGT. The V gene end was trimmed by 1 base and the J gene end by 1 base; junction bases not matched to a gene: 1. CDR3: CASSEVLAGGTDTQYF. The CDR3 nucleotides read TGTGCCAGCAGTGAAGTACTAGCGGGGGGCACAGATACGCAGTATTTT.

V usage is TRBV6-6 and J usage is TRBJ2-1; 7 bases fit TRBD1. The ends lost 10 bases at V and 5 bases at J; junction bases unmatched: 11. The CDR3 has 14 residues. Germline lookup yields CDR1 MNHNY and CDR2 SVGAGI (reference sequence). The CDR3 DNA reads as TGTGCCACCAGGGGGTCCGGGTTTCACAATGAGCAGTTCTTC. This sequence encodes CATRGSGFHNEQFF.

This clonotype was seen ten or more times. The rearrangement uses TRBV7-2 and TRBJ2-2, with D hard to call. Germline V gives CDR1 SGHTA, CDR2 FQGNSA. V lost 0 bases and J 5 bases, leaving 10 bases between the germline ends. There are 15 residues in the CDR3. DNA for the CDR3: TGTGCCAGCAGCTTAGCAGGGCGAGGAACCGGGGAGCTGTTTTTT. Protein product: CASSLAGRGTGELFF.

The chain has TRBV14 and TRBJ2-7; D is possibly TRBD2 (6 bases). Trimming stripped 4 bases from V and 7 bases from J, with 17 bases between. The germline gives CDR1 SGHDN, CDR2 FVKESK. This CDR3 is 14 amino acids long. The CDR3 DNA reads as TGTGCCAGCAGCCCGAGTGGCTTTGGGGGGGAGCAGTACTTC. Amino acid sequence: CASSPSGFGGEQYF.